This T cell receptor (beta chain) was obtained from a study of siplizumab effects on memory and regulatory T cells. J lost 11 bases, V lost 11 bases, and 35 bases had no gene match. The CDR3 spans 19 residues. The germline gives CDR1 MNHEY, CDR2 SMNVEV (reference sequence). Sequencing was performed with immunoSEQ multiplex PCR; in TCRdb, only in-frame clones are kept and a portion is missing. The data show more than 95,000 clones, about 93% seen once. Sequencing input: CD4+ T cells sorted from blood. The V call is TRBV27, the J call TRBJ2-5; TRBD2 aligns across 7 bases. This receptor was obtained from a human donor in good health. CDR3 protein: CASPGRFSGWASGGPGQYF. The CDR3 DNA is TGTGCCTCCCCAGGCCGATTTTCAGGGTGGGCTAGCGGAGGCCCTGGGCAGTACTTC.